One and the same sample provided the 32 T cell receptor beta chains below, sequenced in a study of human T cells and chemical hapten exposure. Time point in this sample: pre-sensitization, week 0. Treatment defined: therapeutic diphenylcyclopropenone sensitization with weekly scalp DPC. TCRdb re-called the RACE reads with MiXCR, one entry per CDR3 protein. Of 200,000 to 300,000 distinct CDR3 sequences listed, 7.5% to 9% are singletons. The input for sequencing was whole blood, taken in connection with sensitization to the hapten diphenylcyclopropenone (DPC). These receptors were obtained from a woman aged 40 to 50 with alopecia areata. Some clones in this sample may be carry-over from other donors' samples.

Here the CDR3 reads CASSLGTSGRWDTQYF. CDR3 in DNA: TGTGCCAGCAGCTTAGGGACTAGCGGTCGGTGGGATACGCAGTATTTT. The gene calls are TRBV7-3 and TRBJ2-3; TRBD2 agrees at 11 bases. The V gene end was trimmed by 2 bases and the J gene end by 6 bases; junction bases not matched to a gene: 7. The CDR3 is made up of 16 amino acids. Germline lookup yields CDR1 SGHTA and CDR2 FQGTGA.

This clonotype was counted many times. Written as DNA, the CDR3 is TGTGCCAGCAGCCAAGACCCCTGGACTAGTAATGAGCAGTTCTTC. This codes for CASSQDPWTSNEQFF. This chain uses TRBV4-2 with TRBJ2-1; 7 bases align to TRBD2. CDR1 LGHNA and CDR2 YNFKEQ come from the germline V gene. Trimming at V came to 0 bases and at J to 7 bases, leaving 6 bases not matched to a gene. The length of the CDR3 is 15 residues.

To note about this clonotype: A much larger clonotype is one base distant, so this may be a read error. CDR3 sequence: CASSYTSSADEQYF. The CDR3 DNA reads as TGTGCCAGCAGTTACACATCGAGCGCCGACGAGCAGTACTTC. V and J are TRBV6-2 or TRBV6-3 and TRBJ2-7; D ambiguous. The CDR3 has 14 amino acids. V gave up 2 bases and J gave up 5 bases, with 13 bases separating them. In germline, CDR1 is MNHEY, CDR2 SVGEGT.

V and J are TRBV7-8 and TRBJ2-2, with 7 bases aligning to TRBD2. This CDR3 is built from 14 residues. The germline V gene encodes CDR1 SGHVS and CDR2 FQNEAQ. V shed 2 bases, J shed 4 bases, and the junction held 1 base outside the gene matches. Here the CDR3 reads CASSLPGGTGELFF. The CDR3 bases are TGTGCCAGCAGCTTACCGGGAGGCACCGGGGAGCTGTTTTTT.

The sample holds a few counts of this clonotype. This chain connects TRBV6-2 or TRBV6-3 to TRBJ2-3; TRBD2 agrees at 7 bases. The CDR3 covers 16 residues. In germline, CDR1 is MNHEY, CDR2 SVGEGT. The V gene end was trimmed by 6 bases and the J gene end by 1 base; junction bases not matched to a gene: 10. CDR3 in DNA: TGTGCCAGCAGACCCCGACTAGCTACAGGCACAGATACGCAGTATTTT. Residues: CASRPRLATGTDTQYF.

CDR3 loop: CASSEIRGSSYEQYF. DNA for the CDR3: TGTGCCAGCTCCGAGATACGTGGAAGCTCCTACGAGCAGTACTTC. This chain connects TRBV27 to TRBJ2-7; D remains unclear. The germline CDR1 and CDR2 sequences are MNHEY and SMNVEV (reference sequence). The germline V and J ends were trimmed by 8 bases and 0 bases, with 17 bases remaining between them. This CDR3 comprises 15 residues.

This clonotype showed up just a few times. V and J are TRBV20-1 and TRBJ1-5; possibly TRBD1 for D (5 bases). There are 15 residues in the CDR3. Looked up from germline, CDR1 is DFQATT and CDR2 is SNEGSKA (reference sequence). V lost 0 bases and J 5 bases, leaving 14 bases between the germline ends. CDR3 sequence reads: CSARDRGAHYQPQHF. CDR3 sequence (DNA): TGCAGTGCTAGAGATCGAGGGGCGCACTATCAGCCCCAGCATTTT.

This clonotype appeared a few times. This chain joins TRBV5-1 and TRBJ2-4; D is ambiguous. The CDR3 contains 15 residues. CDR1 and CDR2 (germline): SGHRS, YFSETQ. Between the trimmed V and J ends, which lost 4 bases and 0 bases, there was a span of 11 bases. This CDR3 reads CASSAGGLAKNIQYF. In DNA form, the CDR3 reads TGCGCCAGCAGCGCTGGTGGGCTAGCCAAAAACATTCAGTACTTC.

The V gene is TRBV9, the J gene TRBJ2-7, with 9 bases lining up with TRBD2. This CDR3 comprises 15 residues. Germline CDR1 SGDLS, CDR2 YYNGEE. The ends lost 0 bases at V and 6 bases at J; junction bases unmatched: 7. In DNA, the CDR3 is TGTGCCAGCAGCGTAGACGTAGCGGGAGCAGTCGAGCAGTACTTC. Amino acids: CASSVDVAGAVEQYF.

This clonotype was recorded at least ten times. The genes are TRBV12-3 or TRBV12-4 and TRBJ2-7; 11 bases agree with TRBD1. After removal of 6 bases from V and 5 bases from J, the junction contained 6 bases not matched to a gene. The CDR3 consists of 14 residues. For the CDR3, the DNA is TGTGCCAGCAGGTCCGGGACAGGGGGTCACGAGCAGTACTTC. This codes for CASRSGTGGHEQYF.

This clonotype appeared a few times. The chain combines TRBV27 with TRBJ1-6; D call uncertain. Germline-derived CDR1 and CDR2 are MNHEY and SMNVEV (reference sequence). This CDR3 region has 15 residues. Trimming left V 3 bases short and J 7 bases short, with 13 bases between. CDR3 amino acids: CASSLRVLRNSPLHF. The CDR3, as DNA: TGTGCCAGCAGTTTGAGGGTGTTGCGGAATTCACCCCTCCACTTT.

This clonotype turned up a few times. The chain uses TRBV6-5 and TRBJ2-3; a possible D gene is TRBD1 (7 bases). CDR3 length equals 16 residues. The V gene's germline CDR1 is MNHEY and CDR2 SVGAGI. The V end was cut by 3 bases, the J end by 3 bases, with 16 bases between. The CDR3 sequence is CASSYGGGRVTDTQYF. Here the CDR3 DNA reads TGTGCCAGCAGTTATGGAGGGGGCAGGGTGACAGATACGCAGTATTTT.

This clonotype was counted many times. This chain uses TRBV27 with TRBJ2-5; 9 bases are shared with TRBD2. The J segment lost 5 bases and the V segment lost 2 bases, leaving 9 bases of the junction unmatched. The CDR3 is 16 amino acids. Germline V gene data show CDR1 as MNHEY and CDR2 as SMNVEV (reference sequence). CDR3 residues: CASSLNPPSGTETQYF. The CDR3, as DNA: TGTGCCAGCAGTTTAAACCCCCCTAGCGGGACGGAGACCCAGTACTTC.

The sample holds a few counts of this clonotype. This sequence joins TRBV3-1 and TRBJ1-1; no definite D call. CDR3 length: 13 residues. Germline V CDR1 and CDR2: LGHDT, YNNKEL (reference sequence). Deletions cut 0 bases from V and 6 bases from J, with 8 bases between. CDR3 in DNA: TGTGCCAGCAGCCAAGACGGGAGATCTGAAGCTTTCTTT. Amino acids: CASSQDGRSEAFF.

The chain has TRBV10-3 and TRBJ2-4; TRBD2 is a possible D gene (5 bases). Germline V gene sequence: CDR1 ENHRY, CDR2 SYGVKD. The V end lost 0 bases, the J end lost 1 base, and 10 bases lay between the germline ends. The CDR3 extends over 16 amino acids. CDR3 coding DNA: TGTGCCATCAGTGAGTCTTCTAGCCCTGCCAAAAACATTCAGTACTTC. It specifies CAISESSSPAKNIQYF.

This clonotype was detected a few times. The CDR3 sequence is CASSYRELLSEQYF. In DNA form, the CDR3 reads TGTGCCAGCAGTTACCGGGAGCTCCTTAGCGAGCAGTACTTC. The chain recombines TRBV6-6 with TRBJ2-7, with D perhaps matching TRBD2 (6 bases). Germline-derived CDR1 and CDR2 are MNHNY and SVGAGI (reference sequence). V lost 2 bases, J lost 6 bases, and 14 bases lay in between. The CDR3 is 14 residues long.

This clonotype has more than one count but fewer than ten. This chain links TRBV7-2 with TRBJ2-3, with D perhaps given as TRBD1 or TRBD2 (6 bases each). CDR3 length: 14 residues. V was cut by 2 bases and J by 4 bases, with 10 bases left in between. Germline V gene sequence: CDR1 SGHTA, CDR2 FQGNSA. Here the CDR3 reads CASSLQGRSDTQYF. CDR3 DNA: TGTGCCAGCAGCTTACAGGGGAGGTCAGATACGCAGTATTTT. Based on the CDR3 plus reference TRBV7-2 and TRBJ2-3, the full variable domain is GAGVSQSPSNKVTEKGKDVELRCDPISGHTALYWYRQSLGQGLEFLIYFQGNSAPDKSGLPSDRFSAERTGGSVSTLTIQRTQQEDSAVYLCASSLQGRSDTQYFGPGTRLTVL.

The rearrangement joins TRBV20-1 to TRBJ2-7; D possibly corresponds to TRBD2 (6 bases). Per the germline V gene, CDR1 is DFQATT and CDR2 is SNEGSKA (reference sequence). Trimming left V 7 bases short and J 2 bases short, with 15 bases between. The CDR3 runs 13 residues. In DNA, the CDR3 is TGCAGTGTCCCGTCTGGAGGGCCCTACGAGCAGTACTTC. This codes for CSVPSGGPYEQYF.

This clonotype appeared a few times. The rearrangement joins TRBV14 to TRBJ2-1; unclear D gene. The V end was cut by 1 base, the J end by 2 bases, with 9 bases between. This CDR3 is built from 15 residues. Germline V gene sequence: CDR1 SGHDN, CDR2 FVKESK. CDR3 in amino acids: CASSQGVSPYNEQFF. The CDR3 nucleotides read TGTGCCAGCAGCCAAGGAGTTTCCCCCTACAATGAGCAGTTCTTC.

Many counts were recorded for this clonotype. The rearrangement links TRBV7-2 to TRBJ2-3; D might be TRBD1 (5 bases). The CDR3 consists of 15 residues. V was pared by 1 base and J by 10 bases, with 18 bases between. CDR1 is SGHTA, CDR2 FQGNSA, per germline. CDR3 loop: CASSLGSGVGASQYF. CDR3 DNA sequence: TGTGCCAGCAGCTTAGGATCAGGAGTTGGGGCATCGCAGTATTTT.

As for this clonotype: One base away lies a much larger clone, so this may be a sequencing read error. The J gene is TRBJ2-5, the V gene TRBV4-3; 13 positions match TRBD2. V shed 2 bases and J 4 bases; nucleotides not matched to a gene: 4. Germline V gene lookup returns CDR1 LGHNA and CDR2 YSLEER. The length of the CDR3 is 16 residues. The CDR3 region is CASSQPGLAGVETQYF. The CDR3 coding sequence is TGCGCCAGCAGCCAACCAGGACTAGCGGGAGTAGAGACCCAGTACTTC.

The rearrangement links TRBV7-9 to TRBJ2-3; D possibly corresponds to TRBD1 (5 bases). Trimming cost V 2 bases and J 2 bases, with 11 bases left between them. The CDR3 is 15 residues long. The germline V gene encodes CDR1 SEHNR and CDR2 FQNEAQ (reference sequence). DNA of the CDR3: TGTGCCAGCAGCTTAATGGGGCAACACACAGATACGCAGTATTTT. Translated, it gives CASSLMGQHTDTQYF.

This clonotype came up many times. The chain has TRBV7-2 and TRBJ1-5; 9 bases are shared with TRBD1. V dropped 5 bases and J dropped 1; count of bases not matched to a gene: 12. The CDR3 length is 18 residues. Germline CDR1 reads SGHTA; CDR2 reads FQGNSA. In DNA form, the CDR3 reads TGTGCCAGCAGCGGGCCCAGGACAGGGGACGTAAGCAATCAGCCCCAGCATTTT. Encoded protein: CASSGPRTGDVSNQPQHF.

V is TRBV4-2 and J is TRBJ2-3, with D perhaps given as TRBD1 or TRBD2 (5 bases each). CDR3 length: 16 residues. V shed 1 base and J shed 4 bases, with 15 bases lying between them. Germline V gene lookup returns CDR1 LGHNA and CDR2 YNFKEQ. DNA of the CDR3: TGTGCCAGCAGCCAAGCGGGACCCGGAGTGGCAGATACGCAGTATTTT. It specifies CASSQAGPGVADTQYF.

This clonotype was observed a few times. CDR3 in amino acids: CASSSTSGPFSYEQYF. DNA of the CDR3: TGTGCCAGCAGTTCAACTAGCGGGCCCTTCTCCTACGAGCAGTACTTC. This chain connects TRBV7-9 to TRBJ2-7; 9 nucleotides match TRBD2. Germline CDR1 reads SEHNR; CDR2 reads FQNEAQ (reference sequence). The CDR3 spans 16 residues. V was pared by 6 bases and J by 0 bases, with 9 bases of the junction left unmatched.

This clonotype was picked up many times. This chain joins TRBV9 and TRBJ2-3; D not certain. V was pared by 0 bases and J by 4 bases, with 9 bases between. The germline CDR1 and CDR2 sequences are SGDLS and YYNGEE. The CDR3 totals 14 residues. The CDR3 DNA sequence: TGTGCCAGCAGCGTAGAGGGATTATCAGATACGCAGTATTTT. This encodes CASSVEGLSDTQYF.

This clonotype was detected a few times. The chain has TRBV7-6 and TRBJ2-7; D may be TRBD2 (5 bases). The CDR3 covers 14 residues. V lost 4 bases, J lost 1 base, and 11 bases lay in between. Germline lookup yields CDR1 SGHVS and CDR2 FNYEAQ. DNA for the CDR3: TGTGCCAGCAGCTCCCTGGGAGAGTCCTACGAGCAGTACTTC. Protein: CASSSLGESYEQYF. Combining the CDR3 with reference TRBV7-6 and TRBJ2-7 gives the whole variable domain GAGVSQSPRYKVTKRGQDVALRCDPISGHVSLYWYRQALGQGPEFLTYFNYEAQQDKSGLPNDRFSAERPEGSISTLTIQRTEQRDSAMYRCASSSLGESYEQYFGPGTRLTVT.

This clonotype occurred many times. This chain connects TRBV28 to TRBJ2-3; tentatively, D is TRBD1 or TRBD2 (5 bases each). V lost 2 bases and J 6 bases, leaving 21 bases between the germline ends. Germline V gene data show CDR1 as MDHEN and CDR2 as SYDVKM. The CDR3 is 17 amino acids. CDR3 nucleotide sequence: TGTGCCAGCAGTTTACTGGCTAGCTCAACAGCAGGGGATACGCAGTATTTT. Residues: CASSLLASSTAGDTQYF.

This clonotype was detected only a few times. This sequence joins TRBV20-1 and TRBJ2-1; D is uncertain. CDR3 length: 12 amino acids. Germline CDR1 is DFQATT and CDR2 is SNEGSKA (reference sequence). V was trimmed by 2 bases and J by 4 bases, leaving 6 bases between them. CDR3 bases: TGCAGTGCTAGAACCAGGTACAATGAGCAGTTCTTC. Translating it yields CSARTRYNEQFF.

The V and J genes are TRBV5-4 and TRBJ1-3, with TRBD1 matching 7 bases. The CDR3 runs to 17 residues. CDR1 is SGHNT, CDR2 YYREEE, per germline (reference sequence). J gave up 3 bases and V 0 bases, and 9 bases lay outside the gene matches. The CDR3 loop reads CASSLAGGGGVGNTIYF. CDR3 DNA: TGTGCCAGCAGCTTGGCCGGCGGAGGGGGCGTTGGAAACACCATATATTTT. Full variable domain (remainder filled in from reference TRBV5-4 and TRBJ1-3): ETGVTQSPTHLIKTRGQQVTLRCSSQSGHNTVSWYQQALGQGPQFIFQYYREEENGRGNFPPRFSGLQFPNYSSELNVNALELDDSALYLCASSLAGGGGVGNTIYFGEGSWLTVV.

The rearrangement uses TRBV6-2 or TRBV6-3 and TRBJ2-1, with TRBD2 matching 11 bases. This CDR3 has 17 residues. V shed 6 bases, J shed 1 base, and the junction held 8 bases outside the gene matches. Germline CDR1 reads MNHEY; CDR2 reads SVGEGT. CDR3 bases: TGTGCCAGCAGGACCTTACTAGCGGGAGTTTCCTACAATGAGCAGTTCTTC. It is translated as CASRTLLAGVSYNEQFF.

Ten or more counts support this clonotype. The CDR3 nucleotides are TGTGCCAGCAGCTTCGGCGGGAGTACCACCGGGGAGCTGTTTTTT. Protein product: CASSFGGSTTGELFF. The chain uses TRBV7-3 and TRBJ2-2, with 7 bases that match TRBD2. Germline lookup yields CDR1 SGHTA and CDR2 FQGTGA. After removal of 3 bases from V and 4 bases from J, the junction contained 5 bases not matched to a gene. The CDR3 covers 15 residues.